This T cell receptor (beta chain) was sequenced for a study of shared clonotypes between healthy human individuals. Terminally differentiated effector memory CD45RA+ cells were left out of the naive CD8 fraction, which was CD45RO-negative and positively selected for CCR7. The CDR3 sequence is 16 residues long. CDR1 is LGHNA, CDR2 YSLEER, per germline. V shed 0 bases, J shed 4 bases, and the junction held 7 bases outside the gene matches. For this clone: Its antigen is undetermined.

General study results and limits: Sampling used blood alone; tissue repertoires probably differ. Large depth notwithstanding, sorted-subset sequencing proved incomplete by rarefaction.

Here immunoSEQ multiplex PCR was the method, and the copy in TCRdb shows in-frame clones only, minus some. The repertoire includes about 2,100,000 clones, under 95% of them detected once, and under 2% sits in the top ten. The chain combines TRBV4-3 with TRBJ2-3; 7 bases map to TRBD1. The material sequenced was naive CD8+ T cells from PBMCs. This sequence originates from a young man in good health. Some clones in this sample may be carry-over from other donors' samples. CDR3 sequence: CASSQDEGTAPDTQYF. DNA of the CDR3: TGCGCCAGCAGCCAAGACGAAGGGACAGCGCCAGATACGCAGTATTTT.